This record concerns one T cell receptor (beta chain) sequence. Its specific antigen is unknown. Within one base of it there is no much larger clone, and no base qualities were kept. The collaborating institutions used their own protocols to collect whole blood in K2EDTA tubes. For TCRbeta analysis, collaborator samples were shipped as frozen whole blood, as isolated PBMCs, or as DNA extracted from either sample type. The entry originates in a study of blood T cell repertoires in COVID-19 (dated by TCRdb to about 2020). A note on the overall study: Samples covering the acute and convalescent phases of COVID-19 were provided by collaborators in the United States, Italy and Spain. The prospective study material was composed of cDNA or gDNA derived from T cells, B-cell-depleted T cells, or PBMCs. The samples were drawn from two sources: the first 160 participants of the ongoing ImmuneRACE study, and over 1,000 subjects contributed by 6 global collaborators. Subjects who had been exposed to COVID-19, were actively infected with it, or had recovered from it provided the deeply sampled blood TCRbeta repertoires that made up the dataset. HLA class I and class II types, where available, came from metadata supplied by the sample provider rather than from assay-based typing. A de-identified subject ID, COVID-19 status, age in years and sex were almost always included in the sample metadata. The repertoires were released in a freely available public database intended as a resource for research on the immune response to SARS-CoV-2.

The paper as a whole reports these results and caveats: Clinical and demographic metadata were provided uncurated, with the amount varying by source and participant.

TCRbeta CDR3 regions were amplified from genomic DNA using the immunoSEQ Assay, a bias-controlled multiplex PCR. Per the source publication's procedure: The number of nucleated cells in each sample was estimated by amplification of reference gene primers within the assay. To quantify the absolute abundance of each unique TCRbeta CDR3 rearrangement, sequence reads were collapsed and filtered. For each sample, productive Simpson clonality was calculated as the square root of Simpson's diversity index over productive rearrangements. Here the immuneACCESS table is served through TCRdb, limited to in-frame sequences with V and J called. Missing clones are a known gap in these copies; in checked studies unresolved V genes cover under half, and the rest lacks a known reason. V, J and clone size are those of that table, while D and trimming were read from the DNA. This sample gives around 270,000 clones in total; 87% of them show up just once. Around 2.5% of the sample rests with the top ten.

V loses 7 bases, J loses 1 base, and the germline ends lie 10 bases apart. The CDR3 starts with the cysteine, ends with the phenylalanine, and has 13 residues. Left in the record is the CDR3 DNA by itself, 39 bases read in frame from the first base. The germline V gene yields SGHRS for CDR1 and YFSETQ for CDR2. The receptor comes from a woman aged 45-65 years with acute or convalescent COVID-19. Sequenced: peripheral blood. The sequence joins TRBV5-1 to TRBJ2-3, with a weak D call of TRBD1 (6 bases match). The CDR3 protein: CASAGVGTDTQYF. The DNA sequence is given as TGCGCCAGCGCAGGGGTGGGCACAGATACGCAGTATTTT.